The 30 T cell receptor beta chains below all came from one sample that was sequenced in a study of shared clonotypes between healthy human individuals. Using immunoSEQ multiplex PCR, the repertoire was profiled, and TCRdb retains in-frame clones only, with some absent. The profile shows millions of clones, 85% to 95% of them singletons. Sequencing was carried out using naive CD4+ T cells sorted from blood. The subset: CD45RA+ positively selected. The origin of the receptors is a man younger than 30 in good health.

This chain links TRBV5-1 with TRBJ1-6; D is ambiguous. CDR1 is SGHRS and CDR2 is YFSETQ in the germline V gene. The V end was cut by 6 bases, the J end by 5 bases, with 12 bases between. The CDR3 loop spans 14 amino acids. This CDR3 is CASKLRTNNSPLHF. The DNA for the CDR3 is TGCGCCAGCAAGCTGCGGACGAATAATTCACCCCTCCACTTT.

The chain recombines TRBV5-1 with TRBJ2-3; D is unresolved. V lost 4 bases to trimming and J lost 1 base, with 10 bases between them. Germline CDR1 and CDR2: SGHRS and YFSETQ. This CDR3 has 14 amino acids. The CDR3 DNA reads as TGCGCCAGCAGCCTACTTGAAGGCACAGATACGCAGTATTTT. Translation gives CASSLLEGTDTQYF.

The rearrangement uses TRBV4-2 and TRBJ2-5; D perhaps matches TRBD1 (5 bases). V gave up 3 bases and J gave up 5 bases, with 16 bases separating them. This CDR3 spans 15 amino acids. Looked up from germline, CDR1 is LGHNA and CDR2 is YNFKEQ. CDR3 in DNA: TGTGCCAGCAGCCAGGGGTCTAAGGCAGGGGAGACCCAGTACTTC. Its translation is CASSQGSKAGETQYF.

J is TRBJ2-1 and V is TRBV2, with D perhaps matching TRBD2 (6 bases). Trimming shortened V by 3 bases and J by 2 bases, and 11 bases separated the two germline ends. This CDR3 is 15 amino acids long. Germline V CDR1 and CDR2: SNHLY, FYNNEI. CDR3 sequence: CASSDEGGPYNEQFF. The CDR3 DNA follows: TGTGCCAGCAGTGATGAGGGAGGACCCTACAATGAGCAGTTCTTC.

The chain combines TRBV30 with TRBJ1-2; D might be TRBD1 (5 bases). The V end lost 1 base, the J end lost 3 bases, and 12 bases lay between the germline ends. Germline V CDR1 and CDR2: GTSNPN, SVGIG (reference sequence). This CDR3 comprises 14 residues. The CDR3 DNA reads TGTGCCTGGAGTGATCGACGGGGGTACTATGGCTACACCTTC. Translation: CAWSDRRGYYGYTF.

The chain has TRBV7-2 and TRBJ2-3; D is perhaps TRBD1 (5 bases). CDR3 length: 13 amino acids. CDR1 is SGHTA and CDR2 is FQGNSA in the germline V gene. V was shortened by 7 bases and J by 7 bases, with 15 bases between the two germline ends. The CDR3 bases are TGTGCCAGCACTAGGGGTATGGCGCATACGCAGTATTTT. Translating it yields CASTRGMAHTQYF.

Turning to this clone: An end of the junction does not agree with germline; a read error may underlie this. V usage is TRBV30 and J usage is TRBJ2-7, with 7 positions matching TRBD2. Germline V lookup: CDR1 GTSNPN, CDR2 SVGIG (reference sequence). CDR3 length equals 12 residues. The CDR3: CAWSNRRDYILF. In nucleotides, the CDR3 is TGTGCCTGGAGTAACCGCCGGGACTATATTCTCTTC.

In the case of this clone: The sample carries other DNA sequences with the same CDR3. The rearrangement joins TRBV13 to TRBJ2-1; no reliable D call. Trimming took 5 bases from V and 5 from J, leaving 4 bases between them. Germline V gene data show CDR1 as PRHDT and CDR2 as FYEKMQ (reference sequence). The CDR3 loop spans 11 amino acids. The CDR3, as DNA: TGTGCCAGCAGCCTTAACAATGAGCAGTTCTTC. It is translated as CASSLNNEQFF. Full variable domain (outside the CDR3, taken from reference TRBV13 and TRBJ2-1): AAGVIQSPRHLIKEKRETATLKCYPIPRHDTVYWYQQGPGQDPQFLISFYEKMQSDKGSIPDRFSAQQFSDYHSELNMSSLELGDSALYFCASSLNNEQFFGPGTRLTVL.

V usage is TRBV7-2 and J usage is TRBJ2-2, with a tentative D call TRBD1 (5 bases). The CDR3 is 14 amino acids. The V end was cut by 7 bases, the J end by 2 bases, with 11 bases between. The germline CDR1 and CDR2 sequences are SGHTA and FQGNSA. DNA of the CDR3: TGTGCCAGCACTCCTGGGGCCAACACCGGGGAGCTGTTTTTT. It is translated as CASTPGANTGELFF.

On this clone itself: This sample includes further DNA sequences coding for the same CDR3. The chain uses TRBV5-1 and TRBJ1-1; maybe TRBD1 (5 bases). The CDR3 has 13 amino acids. Looked up from germline, CDR1 is SGHRS and CDR2 is YFSETQ. Trimming cost V 0 bases and J 7 bases, with 10 bases left between them. For the CDR3, the DNA is TGCGCCAGCAGCTTGGCCGAGGGGTTTGAAGCTTTCTTT. This translates into CASSLAEGFEAFF.

This chain connects TRBV7-9 to TRBJ2-3; D may be TRBD1 (5 bases). The V gene lost 5 bases and the J gene lost 0 bases, with 12 bases spanning the gap. This CDR3 contains 15 residues. Germline CDR1 reads SEHNR; CDR2 reads FQNEAQ (reference sequence). The CDR3 nucleotides are TGTGCCAGCAGCCGTGACAGAATTAGCACAGATACGCAGTATTTT. Its translation: CASSRDRISTDTQYF.

This chain links TRBV6-1 with TRBJ1-5, with TRBD1 identical over 7 bases. V trimming: 4 bases; J trimming: 5 bases; junction bases outside the gene matches: 8. Germline V gene sequence: CDR1 MNHNS, CDR2 SASEGT. CDR3 length: 15 residues. In DNA form, the CDR3 reads TGTGCCAGCAGTGCCCAGTGGAGGGGGCATCAGCCCCAGCATTTT. This codes for CASSAQWRGHQPQHF.

The gene calls are TRBV5-1 and TRBJ2-7, with D unresolved. The CDR3 totals 11 residues. CDR1 is SGHRS and CDR2 is YFSETQ in the germline V gene. V was pared by 5 bases and J by 5 bases, with 8 bases between. The DNA of the CDR3 is TGCGCCAGCAGGTCGTTGAACGAGCAGTACTTC. It encodes CASRSLNEQYF.

The V call is TRBV19, the J call TRBJ1-6, with TRBD1 identical over 8 bases. V gave up 7 bases and J gave up 4 bases; unmatched junction bases: 6. This CDR3 contains 15 residues. The germline CDR1 and CDR2 sequences are LNHDA and SQIVND (reference sequence). CDR3 sequence: CASTPDRVYNSPLHF. The CDR3 region has the DNA TGTGCCAGTACTCCGGACAGGGTTTATAATTCACCCCTCCACTTT.

V and J are TRBV6-5 and TRBJ2-7; 7 nucleotides align to TRBD2. Germline assignment: CDR1 MNHEY and CDR2 SVGAGI. The CDR3 runs 16 residues. Trimming at V came to 4 bases and at J to 6 bases, leaving 15 bases not matched to a gene. The DNA for the CDR3 is TGTGCCAGCAGTTCCGTAGCGGGTGGGCTAGGACGCGAGCAGTACTTC. This sequence encodes CASSSVAGGLGREQYF.

The chain joins TRBV11-2 to TRBJ2-1; D is uncertain. Per the germline V gene, CDR1 is SGHAT and CDR2 is FQNNGV. The CDR3 is 15 residues long. V shed 4 bases and J shed 4 bases, with 14 bases lying between them. Written as DNA, the CDR3 is TGTGCCAGCAGCTCTCCCACCCTTGGGTACAATGAGCAGTTCTTC. Translating gives CASSSPTLGYNEQFF.

The V call is TRBV19, the J call TRBJ1-4; TRBD1 is a possible D gene (5 bases). Germline loops: CDR1 LNHDA, CDR2 SQIVND (reference sequence). V lost 6 bases and J 4 bases, leaving 15 bases between the germline ends. The CDR3 is 15 residues long. The CDR3 DNA sequence: TGTGCCAGTAGATCCGGGACGGAGAATAATGAAAAACTGTTTTTT. Encoded protein: CASRSGTENNEKLFF.

This rearrangement joins TRBV30 to TRBJ2-7; TRBD1 is a possible D gene (6 bases). The germline gives CDR1 GTSNPN, CDR2 SVGIG (reference sequence). V dropped 2 bases and J dropped 3 bases, with 11 bases sitting between them. The CDR3 is 13 amino acids. DNA of the CDR3: TGTGCCTGGAGTCCCCGGACAGTCTACGAGCAGTACTTC. This codes for CAWSPRTVYEQYF.

The chain is built from TRBV5-1 and TRBJ2-7; D ambiguous. The germline V gene has CDR1 SGHRS and CDR2 YFSETQ. The CDR3 totals 14 residues. V lost 1 base and J 7 bases, leaving 15 bases between the germline ends. Here the CDR3 DNA reads TGCGCCAGCAGCTTGTTGGGCGAATTGGTTGAGCAGTACTTC. Encoded protein: CASSLLGELVEQYF. Together with reference TRBV5-1 and TRBJ2-7, the CDR3 gives the full variable domain: KAGVTQTPRYLIKTRGQQVTLSCSPISGHRSVSWYQQTPGQGLQFLFEYFSETQRNKGNFPGRFSGRQFSNSRSEMNVSTLELGDSALYLCASSLLGELVEQYFGPGTRLTVT.

V is TRBV29-1 and J is TRBJ2-5; weak D call: TRBD2 (6 bases). The CDR3 runs 14 residues. CDR1 is SQVTM, CDR2 ANQGSEA, per germline. V lost 6 bases, J lost 1 base, and 15 bases lay in between. DNA of the CDR3: TGCAGCGTGCCCAGGGCGGGGACCCAAGAGACCCAGTACTTC. Protein: CSVPRAGTQETQYF.

As regards this clone: Other DNA sequences of this sample code for an identical CDR3. The chain joins TRBV10-2 to TRBJ1-5; D is ambiguous. Between the trimmed V and J ends, which lost 3 bases and 2 bases, there was a span of 5 bases. The length of the CDR3 is 13 residues. CDR1 is WSHSY, CDR2 SAAADI, per germline. CDR3 region: CASSENGNQPQHF. The CDR3 region has the DNA TGCGCCAGCAGTGAAAATGGCAATCAGCCCCAGCATTTT.

J is TRBJ2-2 and V is TRBV5-1; 10 nucleotides line up with TRBD1. The CDR3 is 16 residues long. The V segment lost 4 bases and the J segment 4 bases; nucleotides outside the gene matches: 7. The germline CDR1 and CDR2 sequences are SGHRS and YFSETQ. As DNA, the CDR3 is TGCGCCAGCAGCGCCACCGGGACAGGGGCCACCGGGGAGCTGTTTTTT. This sequence encodes CASSATGTGATGELFF.

The genes are TRBV5-6 and TRBJ2-4; TRBD1 aligns across 8 bases. The CDR3 sequence is 14 residues long. Germline trimming cut 7 bases from V and 6 bases from J; bases unmatched to any gene: 9. CDR1 SGHDT and CDR2 YYEEEE come from the germline V gene. The CDR3 reads CASFAIGTGNIQYF. The CDR3 bases are TGTGCCAGCTTCGCGATAGGGACAGGAAACATTCAGTACTTC.

For this clone: The sample contains more than one DNA sequence encoding this CDR3. J is TRBJ1-1 and V is TRBV5-1; 10 bases align to TRBD1. The CDR3 has 15 amino acids. V was pared by 0 bases and J by 4 bases, with 3 bases of the junction left unmatched. Germline CDR1 reads SGHRS; CDR2 reads YFSETQ. For the CDR3, the DNA is TGCGCCAGCAGCTTGGGACAGGGGGCGGGCACTGAAGCTTTCTTT. It translates to CASSLGQGAGTEAFF. The full variable domain, its missing parts supplied by reference TRBV5-1 and TRBJ1-1, is KAGVTQTPRYLIKTRGQQVTLSCSPISGHRSVSWYQQTPGQGLQFLFEYFSETQRNKGNFPGRFSGRQFSNSRSEMNVSTLELGDSALYLCASSLGQGAGTEAFFGQGTRLTVV.

This clone was observed once. The chain uses TRBV10-3 and TRBJ2-2; TRBD1 matches at 10 bases. In germline, CDR1 is ENHRY, CDR2 SYGVKD. The CDR3 is 19 amino acids. Trimming at V came to 2 bases and at J to 3 bases, leaving 12 bases not matched to a gene. CDR3 sequence reads: CAISERKLGGTGDTGELFF. The CDR3 DNA is TGTGCCATCAGTGAGAGAAAGTTGGGGGGGACAGGGGACACCGGGGAGCTGTTTTTT.

CDR3: CAWTTGGSYNSPLHF. In nucleotides, the CDR3 is TGTGCCTGGACAACAGGAGGCTCCTATAATTCACCCCTCCACTTT. J is TRBJ1-6 and V is TRBV30, with a tentative D call TRBD1 (5 bases). CDR1 is GTSNPN and CDR2 is SVGIG in the germline V gene (reference sequence). Trimming pared 4 bases from V and 0 bases from J, leaving 10 bases between. The CDR3 length is 15 residues.

V and J are TRBV14 and TRBJ2-1; TRBD2 agrees at 9 bases. CDR1 is SGHDN and CDR2 is FVKESK in the germline V gene. CDR3 length equals 16 residues. V lost 0 bases, J lost 7 bases, and 7 bases stayed unmatched. The CDR3 DNA is TGTGCCAGCAGCCAAGAGTGGCGGGAGGGCCAAAATGAGCAGTTCTTC. This encodes CASSQEWREGQNEQFF.

This chain connects TRBV7-9 to TRBJ2-3; no definite D call. This CDR3 has 15 amino acids. Germline CDR1 is SEHNR and CDR2 is FQNEAQ (reference sequence). Deletions cut 6 bases from V and 3 bases from J, with 16 bases between. The CDR3 DNA sequence: TGTGCCAGCAGTATTGGGCCTTCTAGTACAGATACGCAGTATTTT. Residues: CASSIGPSSTDTQYF.

Of note for this clone: Other nucleotide sequences from this sample produce the same CDR3. This chain links TRBV7-2 with TRBJ1-2; D call uncertain. The CDR3 loop spans 12 amino acids. From germline, CDR1 is SGHTA and CDR2 FQGNSA. V lost 1 base to trimming and J lost 5 bases, with 5 bases between them. The CDR3 DNA reads as TGTGCCAGCAGCTTAGACCGTTATGGCTACACCTTC. Its translation: CASSLDRYGYTF.

This sequence joins TRBV29-1 and TRBJ2-1; TRBD2 matches at 7 bases. In germline, CDR1 is SQVTM, CDR2 ANQGSEA. V was clipped by 1 base and J by 8 bases; unmatched bases: 8. The CDR3 consists of 14 residues. The CDR3 region is CSVEAGGKGYEQFF. In DNA form, the CDR3 reads TGCAGCGTTGAAGCGGGAGGTAAGGGGTATGAGCAGTTCTTC.